The source of this T cell receptor beta chain is a study of Ad26.COV2.S vaccination and SARS-CoV-2 variants. Germline CDR1 is SGHNT and CDR2 is YYREEE (reference sequence). Between the trimmed V and J ends, which lost 4 bases and 2 bases, there was a span of 15 bases. This CDR3 spans 15 amino acids. TCRdb's copy holds only in-frame clones and misses some; the assay was immunoSEQ multiplex PCR. Of a few hundred thousand clones in the sample, about 92% were seen once. As for treatment: about 20 received Ad26.COV2.S at low or high dose, single or two shots; five or six received placebo; per-sample allocation not given. Sampling took place 63 days after the first vaccine or placebo injection. This clone was found once.

This material consisted of peripheral blood, taken in a trial of Ad26.COV2.S vaccine versus placebo. This chain links TRBV5-4 with TRBJ2-5; either TRBD1 or TRBD2 may fit D (5 bases each). This sequence was found in a person aged 18 to 65 who received the Ad26.COV2.S COVID-19 vaccine or a placebo. CDR3 coding DNA: TGTGCCAGCAGCCCCGCCAGGGACGGACAAGAGACCCAGTACTTC. Translation gives CASSPARDGQETQYF.